What follows are 8 T cell receptor beta chains derived from one specimen sequenced in a study of shared clonotypes between healthy human individuals. Clones were sequenced by immunoSEQ multiplex PCR, and TCRdb holds only the in-frame ones, with some missing. The data contain 1.6 million or so clones, roughly 98.5% of them singletons. The sample consisted of naive CD4+ T cells sorted from blood. Subset described: CD45RA+ positively selected. All receptors derive from a man in his thirties or forties in good health.

The V gene is TRBV5-1, the J gene TRBJ2-2; D may be TRBD2 (5 bases). The CDR3 extends over 16 amino acids. Germline V gene sequence: CDR1 SGHRS, CDR2 YFSETQ. The germline V and J ends were trimmed by 1 base and 1 base, with 11 bases remaining between them. CDR3 protein: CASSLRTGMNTGELFF. The CDR3 DNA reads TGCGCCAGCAGCTTGCGCACGGGGATGAACACCGGGGAGCTGTTTTTT.

CDR3 region: CASSLWSGGGYEQYF. The CDR3 bases are TGTGCCAGCAGTTTATGGTCCGGGGGAGGCTACGAGCAGTACTTC. The chain uses TRBV28 and TRBJ2-7; weak D call: TRBD2 (6 bases). Germline CDR1 and CDR2: MDHEN and SYDVKM. This CDR3 is 15 amino acids long. The germline V and J ends were trimmed by 0 bases and 3 bases, with 12 bases remaining between them.

The chain joins TRBV5-1 to TRBJ1-3; D not resolved. The CDR3 has 14 amino acids. Germline CDR1 SGHRS, CDR2 YFSETQ. V lost 1 base to trimming and J lost 0 bases, with 5 bases between them. CDR3 DNA: TGCGCCAGCAGCTTGCTGAGCTCTGGAAACACCATATATTTT. Its protein is CASSLLSSGNTIYF.

This chain joins TRBV18 and TRBJ2-1, with D unclear. V lost 5 bases to trimming and J lost 1 base, with 15 bases between them. CDR3 length equals 16 residues. The germline gives CDR1 KGHSH, CDR2 LQKENI. The CDR3: CASSTMALESYNEQFF. Here the CDR3 DNA reads TGTGCCAGCTCAACCATGGCGTTGGAGTCCTACAATGAGCAGTTCTTC.

The chain combines TRBV29-1 with TRBJ1-1; 7 positions match TRBD1. Germline-derived CDR1 and CDR2 are SQVTM and ANQGSEA. The CDR3 has 14 residues. The V and J ends lost 3 bases and 5 bases, in that order; junction bases with no gene match: 9. CDR3 protein: CSVEGVAGGTEAFF. CDR3 sequence (DNA): TGCAGCGTTGAGGGGGTGGCAGGGGGGACTGAAGCTTTCTTT.

This clone was counted a single time. The chain links TRBV18 to TRBJ1-2; perhaps TRBD1 as D (5 bases). Germline V lookup: CDR1 KGHSH, CDR2 LQKENI. Deletions cut 5 bases from V and 0 bases from J, with 16 bases between. The CDR3 consists of 16 residues. Here the CDR3 reads CASSRGGQRANYGYTF. CDR3 sequence (DNA): TGTGCCAGCTCAAGGGGCGGACAAAGAGCTAACTATGGCTACACCTTC. The whole variable domain, filled in from reference TRBV18 and TRBJ1-2, reads NAGVMQNPRHLVRRRGQEARLRCSPMKGHSHVYWYRQLPEEGLKFMVYLQKENIIDESGMPKERFSAEFPKEGPSILRIQQVVRGDSAAYFCASSRGGQRANYGYTFGSGTRLTVV.

The genes are TRBV5-4 and TRBJ2-5; tentatively, D is TRBD2 (6 bases). The CDR3 sequence is 13 residues long. Trimming stripped 3 bases from V and 0 bases from J, with 6 bases between. Germline loops: CDR1 SGHNT, CDR2 YYREEE (reference sequence). The CDR3 DNA sequence: TGTGCCAGCAGCTCGGGAGACCAAGAGACCCAGTACTTC. It translates to CASSSGDQETQYF.

The chain recombines TRBV2 with TRBJ1-5, with D tentatively TRBD1 (5 bases). The V end lost 8 bases, the J end lost 2 bases, and 16 bases lay between the germline ends. Germline V gene lookup returns CDR1 SNHLY and CDR2 FYNNEI. This CDR3 has 15 residues. CDR3 loop: CASRRDLPRNQPQHF. Written as DNA, the CDR3 is TGTGCCAGCCGCAGGGACCTCCCCCGCAATCAGCCCCAGCATTTT.